This T cell receptor beta chain was found in a study of shared clonotypes between healthy human individuals. V dropped 0 bases and J dropped 7 bases, with 9 bases sitting between them. The CDR3 spans 13 residues. CDR1 is MGHRA and CDR2 is YSYEKL in the germline V gene. Source study methods: ImmunoSEQ sequences covered only the junction and lacked quality scores; filtering therefore differed. Here immunoSEQ multiplex PCR was the method, and the copy in TCRdb shows in-frame clones only, minus some. From that table come the V and J calls and clone size; the DNA was used to work out D and trimming. The table lists around 1.1 million clones, roughly 80% of them singletons.

This rearrangement joins TRBV4-1 to TRBJ1-2; D possibly corresponds to TRBD1 (5 bases). The origin of this receptor is a man in his late teens or twenties in good health. Some clones in this sample may be carry-over from other donors' samples. Sequencing input: memory CD4+ T cells from PBMCs. Subset of the sample: CD45RA-negative fraction. CDR3 DNA sequence: TGCGCCAGCAGCCAAGATCTGGGGGTTGGCTACACCTTC. Amino acids: CASSQDLGVGYTF.